Only a few counts were recorded for the clone carrying this T cell receptor (beta chain). Antigen: not known. The PCR employed 60 Vbeta primers together with 13 Jbeta primers. Clones were sequenced by immunoSEQ multiplex PCR, and TCRdb holds only the in-frame ones, with some missing. The repertoire holds 150,000 to 200,000 clones, approximately 84% seen once, with about 5.6% in the top ten. The sample originates from a study of cytomegalovirus exposure and HLA in healthy donors. Study background: Earlier findings included 117 million unique TCR beta sequences obtained from 150 million to 200 million T cells. Study findings and constraints: Segments of the TCR beta V type were, in most cases, productive about 87% or about 30% of the time in an earlier analysis. Presence/absence analysis assumed near-uniform sequencing depth across donors.

The germline V gene encodes CDR1 SNHLY and CDR2 FYNNEI. The CDR3 totals 13 residues. The V end lost 0 bases, the J end lost 9 bases, and 9 bases lay between the germline ends. The TCR sequence derives from a woman in her 30s in good health and CMV-seropositive. The specimen was PBMCs. The chain combines TRBV2 with TRBJ2-1; no clear D. The CDR3 region has the DNA TGTGCCAGCAGTGAAGCAGCCGAGCTTGAGCAGTTCTTC. Its protein is CASSEAAELEQFF.